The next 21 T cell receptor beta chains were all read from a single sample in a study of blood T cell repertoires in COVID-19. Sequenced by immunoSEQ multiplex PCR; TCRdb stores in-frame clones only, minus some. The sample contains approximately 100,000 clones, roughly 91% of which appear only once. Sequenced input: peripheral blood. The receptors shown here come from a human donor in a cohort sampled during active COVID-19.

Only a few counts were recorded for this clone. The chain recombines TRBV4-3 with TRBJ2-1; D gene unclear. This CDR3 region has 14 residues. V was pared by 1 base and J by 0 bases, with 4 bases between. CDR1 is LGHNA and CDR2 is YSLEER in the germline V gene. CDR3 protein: CASSQAGSYNEQFF. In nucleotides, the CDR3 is TGCGCCAGCAGCCAAGCGGGCTCCTACAATGAGCAGTTCTTC.

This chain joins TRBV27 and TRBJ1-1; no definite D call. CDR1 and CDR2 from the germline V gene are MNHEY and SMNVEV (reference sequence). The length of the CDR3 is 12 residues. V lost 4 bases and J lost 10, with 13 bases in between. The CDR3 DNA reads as TGTGCCAGCAGTTATGCAGGAGGACGAGCTTTCTTT. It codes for CASSYAGGRAFF.

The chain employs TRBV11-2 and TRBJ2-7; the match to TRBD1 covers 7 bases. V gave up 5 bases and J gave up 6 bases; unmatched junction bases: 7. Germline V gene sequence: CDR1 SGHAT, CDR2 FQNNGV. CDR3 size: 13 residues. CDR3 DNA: TGTGCCAGCAGCCCAGGACAGGCTCGCGAGCAGTACTTC. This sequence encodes CASSPGQAREQYF. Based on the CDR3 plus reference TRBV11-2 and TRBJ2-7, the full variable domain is EAGVAQSPRYKIIEKRQSVAFWCNPISGHATLYWYQQILGQGPKLLIQFQNNGVVDDSQLPKDRFSAERLKGVDSTLKIQPAKLEDSAVYLCASSPGQAREQYFGPGTRLTVT.

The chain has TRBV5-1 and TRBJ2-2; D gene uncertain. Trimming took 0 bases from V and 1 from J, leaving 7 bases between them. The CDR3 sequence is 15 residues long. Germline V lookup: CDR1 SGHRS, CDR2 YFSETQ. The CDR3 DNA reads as TGCGCCAGCAGCTTGGTCCCCATGAACACCGGGGAGCTGTTTTTT. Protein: CASSLVPMNTGELFF.

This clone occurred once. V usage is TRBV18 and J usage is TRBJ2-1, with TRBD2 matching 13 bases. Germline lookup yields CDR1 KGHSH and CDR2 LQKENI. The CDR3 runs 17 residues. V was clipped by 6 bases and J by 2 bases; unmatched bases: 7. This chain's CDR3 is CASSSPGLAGPYNEQFF. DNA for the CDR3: TGTGCCAGCTCGAGCCCGGGACTAGCGGGGCCCTACAATGAGCAGTTCTTC. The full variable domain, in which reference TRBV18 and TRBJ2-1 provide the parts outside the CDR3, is NAGVMQNPRHLVRRRGQEARLRCSPMKGHSHVYWYRQLPEEGLKFMVYLQKENIIDESGMPKERFSAEFPKEGPSILRIQQVVRGDSAAYFCASSSPGLAGPYNEQFFGPGTRLTVL.

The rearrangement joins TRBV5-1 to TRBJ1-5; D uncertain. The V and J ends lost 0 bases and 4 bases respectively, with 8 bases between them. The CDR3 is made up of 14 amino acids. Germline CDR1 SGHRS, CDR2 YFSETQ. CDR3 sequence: CASSLDSRNQPQHF. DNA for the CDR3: TGCGCCAGCAGCTTGGACAGTCGGAATCAGCCCCAGCATTTT.

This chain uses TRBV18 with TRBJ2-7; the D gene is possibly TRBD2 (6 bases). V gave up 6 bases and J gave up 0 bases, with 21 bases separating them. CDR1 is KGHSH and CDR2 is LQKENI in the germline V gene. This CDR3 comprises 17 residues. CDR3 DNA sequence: TGTGCCAGCTCGGGGACGGGTCCCGGACTAAGCTCCTACGAGCAGTACTTC. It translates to CASSGTGPGLSSYEQYF.

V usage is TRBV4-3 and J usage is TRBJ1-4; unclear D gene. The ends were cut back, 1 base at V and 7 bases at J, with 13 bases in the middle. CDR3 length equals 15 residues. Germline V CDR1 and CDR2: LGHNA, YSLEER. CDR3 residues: CASSQVYSFREKLFF. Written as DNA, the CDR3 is TGCGCCAGCAGCCAAGTATACTCTTTCCGTGAAAAACTGTTTTTT.

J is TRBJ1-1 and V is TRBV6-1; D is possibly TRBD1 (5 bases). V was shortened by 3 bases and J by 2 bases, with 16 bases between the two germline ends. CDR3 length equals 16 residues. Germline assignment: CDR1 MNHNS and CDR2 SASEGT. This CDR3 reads CASSDRNRGQNTEAFF. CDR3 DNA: TGTGCCAGCAGTGACCGCAATCGAGGACAAAACACTGAAGCTTTCTTT.

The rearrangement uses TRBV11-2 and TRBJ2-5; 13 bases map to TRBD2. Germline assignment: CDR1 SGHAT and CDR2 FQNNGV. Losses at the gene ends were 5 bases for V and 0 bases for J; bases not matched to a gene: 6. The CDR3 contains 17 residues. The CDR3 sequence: CASSPGTSGKNQETQYF. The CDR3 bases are TGTGCCAGCAGCCCAGGGACTAGCGGGAAAAACCAAGAGACCCAGTACTTC.

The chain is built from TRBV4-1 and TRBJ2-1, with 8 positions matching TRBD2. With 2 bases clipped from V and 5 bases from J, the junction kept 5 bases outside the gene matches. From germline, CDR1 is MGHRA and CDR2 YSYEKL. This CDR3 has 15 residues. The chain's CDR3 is CASSQMGGGNNEQFF. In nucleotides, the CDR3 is TGCGCCAGCAGCCAAATGGGCGGGGGGAACAATGAGCAGTTCTTC.

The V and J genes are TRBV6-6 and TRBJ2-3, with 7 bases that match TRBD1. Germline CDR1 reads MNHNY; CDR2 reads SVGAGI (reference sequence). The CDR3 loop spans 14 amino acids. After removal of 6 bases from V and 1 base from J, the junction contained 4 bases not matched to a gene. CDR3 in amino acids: CASSQGERTDTQYF. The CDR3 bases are TGTGCCAGCAGCCAGGGGGAGCGCACAGATACGCAGTATTTT.

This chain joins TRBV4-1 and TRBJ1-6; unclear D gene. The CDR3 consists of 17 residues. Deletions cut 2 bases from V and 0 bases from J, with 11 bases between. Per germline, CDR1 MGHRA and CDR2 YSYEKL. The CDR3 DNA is TGCGCCAGCAGCCAAACAGACACCAACTCCTATAATTCACCCCTCCACTTT. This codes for CASSQTDTNSYNSPLHF.

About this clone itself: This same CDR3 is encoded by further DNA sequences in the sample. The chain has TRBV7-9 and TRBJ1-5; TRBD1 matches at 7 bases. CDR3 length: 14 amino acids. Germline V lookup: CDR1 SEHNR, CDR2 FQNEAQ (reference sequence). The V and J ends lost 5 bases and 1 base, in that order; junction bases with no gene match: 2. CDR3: CASSPTGSNQPQHF. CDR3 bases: TGTGCCAGCAGCCCGACAGGGAGCAATCAGCCCCAGCATTTT.

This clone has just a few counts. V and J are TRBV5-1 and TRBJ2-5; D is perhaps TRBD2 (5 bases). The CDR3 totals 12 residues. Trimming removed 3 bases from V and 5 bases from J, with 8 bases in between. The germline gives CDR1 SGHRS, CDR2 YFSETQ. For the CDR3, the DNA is TGCGCCAGCAGCTACGGGGAGGAGACCCAGTACTTC. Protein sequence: CASSYGEETQYF. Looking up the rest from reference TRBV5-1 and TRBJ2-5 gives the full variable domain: KAGVTQTPRYLIKTRGQQVTLSCSPISGHRSVSWYQQTPGQGLQFLFEYFSETQRNKGNFPGRFSGRQFSNSRSEMNVSTLELGDSALYLCASSYGEETQYFGPGTRLLVL.

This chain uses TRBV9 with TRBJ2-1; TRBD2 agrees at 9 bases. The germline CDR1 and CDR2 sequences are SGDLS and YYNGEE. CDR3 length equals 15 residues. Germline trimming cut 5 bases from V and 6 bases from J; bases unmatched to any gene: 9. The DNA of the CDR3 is TGTGCCAGCAGTGTGGTCGCGGGGGGGTTCAATGAGCAGTTCTTC. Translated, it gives CASSVVAGGFNEQFF.

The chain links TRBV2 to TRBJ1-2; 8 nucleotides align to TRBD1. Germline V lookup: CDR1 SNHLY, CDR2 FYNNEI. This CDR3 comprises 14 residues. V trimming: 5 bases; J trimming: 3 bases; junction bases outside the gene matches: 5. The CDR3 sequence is CASSLTGVDYGYTF. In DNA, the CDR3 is TGTGCCAGCAGTCTGACAGGGGTTGACTATGGCTACACCTTC.

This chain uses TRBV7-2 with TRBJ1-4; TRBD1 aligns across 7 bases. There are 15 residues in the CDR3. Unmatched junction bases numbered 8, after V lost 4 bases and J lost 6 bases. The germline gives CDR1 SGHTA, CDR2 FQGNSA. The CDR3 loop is CASSYRQGVYEKLFF. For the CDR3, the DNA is TGTGCCAGCAGCTACCGACAGGGTGTTTATGAAAAACTGTTTTTT. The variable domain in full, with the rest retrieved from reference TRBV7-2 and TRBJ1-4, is GAGVSQSPSNKVTEKGKDVELRCDPISGHTALYWYRQSLGQGLEFLIYFQGNSAPDKSGLPSDRFSAERTGGSVSTLTIQRTQQEDSAVYLCASSYRQGVYEKLFFGSGTQLSVL.

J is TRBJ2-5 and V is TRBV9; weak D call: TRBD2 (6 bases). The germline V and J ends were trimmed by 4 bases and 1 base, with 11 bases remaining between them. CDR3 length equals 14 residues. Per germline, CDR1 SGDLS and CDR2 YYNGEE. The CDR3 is CASSNSGPQETQYF. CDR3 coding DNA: TGTGCCAGCAGCAACAGCGGGCCCCAAGAGACCCAGTACTTC.

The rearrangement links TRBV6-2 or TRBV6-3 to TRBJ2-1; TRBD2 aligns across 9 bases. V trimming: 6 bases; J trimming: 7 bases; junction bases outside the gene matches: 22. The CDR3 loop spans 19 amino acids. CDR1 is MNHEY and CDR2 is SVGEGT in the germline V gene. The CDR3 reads CASSPLYSGSGNLANEQFF. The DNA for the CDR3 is TGTGCCAGCAGCCCGCTATATAGCGGGAGTGGTAACTTGGCGAATGAGCAGTTCTTC.

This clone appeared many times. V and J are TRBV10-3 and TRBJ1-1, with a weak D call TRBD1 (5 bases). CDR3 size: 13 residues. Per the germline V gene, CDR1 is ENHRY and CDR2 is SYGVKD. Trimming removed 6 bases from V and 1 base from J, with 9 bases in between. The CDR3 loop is CAIRGAENTEAFF. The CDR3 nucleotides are TGTGCCATCAGAGGGGCTGAGAACACTGAAGCTTTCTTT.